The clone carrying this TCR beta chain occurred a few times. The antigen is unknown. These data come from a study of response to subunit inactivated influenza vaccine. General study points: Authors suggested each seasonal influenza vaccination recruits few new T cells.

V was trimmed by 2 bases and J by 3 bases, leaving 18 bases between them. This CDR3 has 16 residues. Looked up from germline, CDR1 is SGHTS and CDR2 is YDEGEE. TCRdb recomputed calls from the RT-PCR reads with MiXCR, one row per CDR3 protein. This table holds about 700,000 distinct CDR3 sequences, 15% to 17% found once. The chain employs TRBV5-8 and TRBJ2-7, with D perhaps matching TRBD2 (6 bases). Source: PBMCs from blood, taken 11 to 12 days after vaccination. The clonotype comes from a man aged 45-65 years who received an inactivated influenza vaccine. This chain's CDR3 is CASSLHGSSGFYEQYF. DNA of the CDR3: TGTGCCAGCAGCTTACACGGCAGTAGCGGTTTCTACGAGCAGTACTTC.